This entry features one T cell receptor (beta chain) sequence. Some clones are missing from TCRdb's copy, which holds only in-frame ones; the method was immunoSEQ multiplex PCR. The sample holds 75,000 to 100,000 clones, 91% seen once. The data stem from a study of T cell changes during pregnancy in multiple sclerosis. The CDR3 loop spans 16 amino acids. Germline CDR1 MDHEN, CDR2 SYDVKM. V lost 6 bases and J 5 bases, leaving 20 bases between the germline ends. The sample in question was peripheral blood, obtained after pregnancy. This TCR was recovered from a female donor in good health, enrolled as a control in a pregnancy study. V and J are TRBV28 and TRBJ2-1, with TRBD2 as a possible D gene (5 bases). The CDR3 reads CASRSPMFGLDNEQFF. In nucleotides, the CDR3 is TGTGCCAGCAGGTCTCCTATGTTCGGACTTGACAATGAGCAGTTCTTC.